This T cell receptor (beta chain) was documented in a study of T cells in localized non-small cell lung cancer. General study findings and limits: A median of around 60 clones ranked among the top 100 in tumor appeared in adjacent lung.

About this clone itself: Antigen specificity is unknown.

The data were produced by immunoSEQ multiplex PCR, yet TCRdb's version contains in-frame clones alone and is incomplete. The sample holds some 11,000 clones, roughly nine tenths seen once. J lost 2 bases, V lost 3 bases, and 8 bases had no gene match. This CDR3 contains 17 residues. Germline assignment: CDR1 LGHNA and CDR2 YSLEER. Sequenced here: peripheral blood, sampled before any cancer treatment. The chain uses TRBV4-3 and TRBJ2-2; 8 bases align to TRBD2. The clonotype was recovered from a male donor at least 60 years old with stage III lung adenocarcinoma. This chain's CDR3 is CASSQVGRGINTGELFF. The DNA for the CDR3 is TGCGCCAGCAGCCAGGTCGGGAGGGGTATTAACACCGGGGAGCTGTTTTTT.